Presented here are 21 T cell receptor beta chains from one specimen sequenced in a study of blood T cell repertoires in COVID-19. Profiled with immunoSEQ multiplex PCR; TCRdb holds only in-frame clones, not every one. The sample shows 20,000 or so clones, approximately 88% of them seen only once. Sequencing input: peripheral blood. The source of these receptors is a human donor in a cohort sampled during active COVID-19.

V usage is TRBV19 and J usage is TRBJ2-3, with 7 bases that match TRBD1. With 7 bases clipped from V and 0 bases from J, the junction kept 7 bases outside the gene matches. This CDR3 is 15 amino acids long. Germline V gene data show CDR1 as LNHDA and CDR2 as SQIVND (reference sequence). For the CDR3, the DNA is TGTGCCAGTACCGGTAGGACAGGTAGCACAGATACGCAGTATTTT. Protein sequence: CASTGRTGSTDTQYF. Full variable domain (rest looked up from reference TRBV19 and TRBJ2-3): DGGITQSPKYLFRKEGQNVTLSCEQNLNHDAMYWYRQDPGQGLRLIYYSQIVNDFQKGDIAEGYSVSREKKESFPLTVTSAQKNPTAFYLCASTGRTGSTDTQYFGPGTRLTVL.

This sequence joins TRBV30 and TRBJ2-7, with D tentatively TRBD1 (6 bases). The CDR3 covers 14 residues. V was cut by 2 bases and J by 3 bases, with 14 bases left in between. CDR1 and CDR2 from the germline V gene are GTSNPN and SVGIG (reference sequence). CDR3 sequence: CAWSRGQINYEQYF. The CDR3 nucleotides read TGTGCCTGGAGTAGGGGACAAATAAACTACGAGCAGTACTTC.

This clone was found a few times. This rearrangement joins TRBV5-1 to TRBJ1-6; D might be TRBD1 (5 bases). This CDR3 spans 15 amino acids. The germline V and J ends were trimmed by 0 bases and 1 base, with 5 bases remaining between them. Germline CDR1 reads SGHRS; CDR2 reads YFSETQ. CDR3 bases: TGCGCCAGCAGCTTGGGACAGTCCTATAATTCACCCCTCCACTTT. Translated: CASSLGQSYNSPLHF.

The CDR3: CASSLSYRGADNYGYTF. The CDR3 bases are TGTGCCAGCAGTTTATCCTACCGCGGGGCAGATAACTATGGCTACACCTTC. The chain recombines TRBV27 with TRBJ1-2, with D tentatively TRBD1 (5 bases). V gave up 0 bases and J gave up 1 base, with 15 bases separating them. Germline V gives CDR1 MNHEY, CDR2 SMNVEV (reference sequence). The CDR3 totals 17 residues.

The CDR3 DNA sequence: TGTGCCAGCAGCTTGGGCGGCCTTAGCACAGATACGCAGTATTTT. It encodes CASSLGGLSTDTQYF. V gene TRBV5-4 combines with J gene TRBJ2-3, with no clear D. CDR3 length: 15 amino acids. From germline, CDR1 is SGHNT and CDR2 YYREEE (reference sequence). Trimming cost V 0 bases and J 0 bases, with 8 bases left between them.

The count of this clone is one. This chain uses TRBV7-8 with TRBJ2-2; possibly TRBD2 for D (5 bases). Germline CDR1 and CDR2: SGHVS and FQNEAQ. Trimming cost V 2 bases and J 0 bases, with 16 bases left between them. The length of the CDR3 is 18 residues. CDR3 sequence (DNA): TGTGCCAGCAGCTTAAGTCTGGTCCTAGCCGCGAACACCGGGGAGCTGTTTTTT. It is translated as CASSLSLVLAANTGELFF.

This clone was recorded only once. The CDR3 bases are TGTGCCAGTAGTATAGTGGTCCTTGACAGGGAGAATGAGCAGTTCTTC. Its translation: CASSIVVLDRENEQFF. The chain carries TRBV19 and TRBJ2-1; 7 bases are a match to TRBD1. Germline V gives CDR1 LNHDA, CDR2 SQIVND (reference sequence). The CDR3 covers 16 residues. V trimming: 1 base; J trimming: 7 bases; junction bases outside the gene matches: 10.

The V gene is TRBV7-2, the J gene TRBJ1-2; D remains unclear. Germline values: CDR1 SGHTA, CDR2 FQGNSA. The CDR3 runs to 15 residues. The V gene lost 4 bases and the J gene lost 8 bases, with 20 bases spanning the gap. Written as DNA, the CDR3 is TGTGCCAGCAGCTCAGAGGTGGCGCTATCGGCCGGCTACACCTTC. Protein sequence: CASSSEVALSAGYTF.

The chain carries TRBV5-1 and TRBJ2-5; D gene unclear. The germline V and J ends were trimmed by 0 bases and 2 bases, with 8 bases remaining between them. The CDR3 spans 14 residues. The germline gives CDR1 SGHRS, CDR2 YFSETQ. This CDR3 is CASSLENTQETQYF. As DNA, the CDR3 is TGCGCCAGCAGCTTGGAGAATACTCAAGAGACCCAGTACTTC.

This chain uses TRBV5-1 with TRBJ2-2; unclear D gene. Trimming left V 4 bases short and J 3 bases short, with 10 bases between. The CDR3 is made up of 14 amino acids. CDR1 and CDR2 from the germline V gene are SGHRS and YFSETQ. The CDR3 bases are TGCGCCAGCAGCCTGAACACCGACACCGGGGAGCTGTTTTTT. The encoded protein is CASSLNTDTGELFF.

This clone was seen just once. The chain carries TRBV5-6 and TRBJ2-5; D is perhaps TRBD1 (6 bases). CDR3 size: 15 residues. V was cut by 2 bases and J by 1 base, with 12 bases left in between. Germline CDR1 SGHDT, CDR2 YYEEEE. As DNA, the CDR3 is TGTGCCAGCAGCTTTGGTATGGGGGCCCAAGAGACCCAGTACTTC. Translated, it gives CASSFGMGAQETQYF.

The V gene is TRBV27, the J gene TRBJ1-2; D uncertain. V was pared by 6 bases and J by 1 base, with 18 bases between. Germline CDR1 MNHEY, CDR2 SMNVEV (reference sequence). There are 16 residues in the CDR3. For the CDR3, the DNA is TGTGCCAGCAGCAATCTTAACACCAACGTTAACTATGGCTACACCTTC. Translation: CASSNLNTNVNYGYTF.

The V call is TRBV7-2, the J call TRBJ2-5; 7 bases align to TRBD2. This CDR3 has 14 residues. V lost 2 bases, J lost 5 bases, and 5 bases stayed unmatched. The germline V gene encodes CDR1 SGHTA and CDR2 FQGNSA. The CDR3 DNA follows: TGTGCCAGCAGCTTAACGGGGGGTGGGGAGACCCAGTACTTC. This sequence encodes CASSLTGGGETQYF.

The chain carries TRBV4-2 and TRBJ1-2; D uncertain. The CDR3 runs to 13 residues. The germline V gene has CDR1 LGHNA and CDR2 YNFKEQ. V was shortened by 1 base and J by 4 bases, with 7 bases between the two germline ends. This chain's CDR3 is CASSQAPGYGYTF. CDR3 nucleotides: TGTGCCAGCAGCCAAGCTCCGGGCTATGGCTACACCTTC.

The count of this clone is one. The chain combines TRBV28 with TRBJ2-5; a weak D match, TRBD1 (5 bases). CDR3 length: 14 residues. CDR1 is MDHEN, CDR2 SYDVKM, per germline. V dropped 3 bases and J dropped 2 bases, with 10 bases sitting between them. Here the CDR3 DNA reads TGTGCCAGCAGTTTGTCTAGGGGACAAGAGACCCAGTACTTC. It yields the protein CASSLSRGQETQYF.

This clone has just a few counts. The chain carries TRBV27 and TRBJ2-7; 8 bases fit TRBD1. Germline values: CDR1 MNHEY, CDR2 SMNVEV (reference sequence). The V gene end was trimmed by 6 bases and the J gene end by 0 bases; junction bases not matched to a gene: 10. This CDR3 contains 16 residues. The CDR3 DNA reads TGTGCCAGCAGCCTAACCCAGGGGGCGGGCTCCTACGAGCAGTACTTC. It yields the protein CASSLTQGAGSYEQYF.

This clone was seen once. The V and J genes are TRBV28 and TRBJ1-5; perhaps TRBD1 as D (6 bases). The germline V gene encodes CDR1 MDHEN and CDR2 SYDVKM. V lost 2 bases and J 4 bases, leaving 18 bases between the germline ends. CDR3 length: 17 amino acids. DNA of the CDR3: TGTGCCAGCAGTTTAAGGTTCAGGGGAGGGTCTAATCAGCCCCAGCATTTT. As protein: CASSLRFRGGSNQPQHF.

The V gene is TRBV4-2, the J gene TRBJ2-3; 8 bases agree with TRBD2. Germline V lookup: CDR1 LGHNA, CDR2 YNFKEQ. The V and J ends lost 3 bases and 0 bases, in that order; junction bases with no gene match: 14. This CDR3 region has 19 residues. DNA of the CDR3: TGTGCCAGCAGCCAGCGTAGGGCTAGCGGGTCTGCTAGCACAGATACGCAGTATTTT. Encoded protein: CASSQRRASGSASTDTQYF.

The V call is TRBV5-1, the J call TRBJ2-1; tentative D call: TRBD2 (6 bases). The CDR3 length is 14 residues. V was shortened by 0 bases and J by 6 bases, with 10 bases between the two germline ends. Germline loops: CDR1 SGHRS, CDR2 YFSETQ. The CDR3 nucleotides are TGCGCCAGCAGCTTGGAACTAGCAGGCAATGAGCAGTTCTTC. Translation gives CASSLELAGNEQFF.

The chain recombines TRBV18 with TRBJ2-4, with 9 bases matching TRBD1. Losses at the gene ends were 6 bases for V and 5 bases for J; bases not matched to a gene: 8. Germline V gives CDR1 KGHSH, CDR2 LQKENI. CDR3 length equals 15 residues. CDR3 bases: TGTGCCAGCTCCAGGACAGGGGATTACCAAAACATTCAGTACTTC. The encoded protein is CASSRTGDYQNIQYF.

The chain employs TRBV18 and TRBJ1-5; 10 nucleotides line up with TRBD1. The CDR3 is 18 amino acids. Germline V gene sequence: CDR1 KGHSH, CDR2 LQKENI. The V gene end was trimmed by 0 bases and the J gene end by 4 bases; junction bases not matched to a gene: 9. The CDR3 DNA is TGTGCCAGCTCACCACCGTATTGGGACAGGGGCGAAAATCAGCCCCAGCATTTT. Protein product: CASSPPYWDRGENQPQHF.